These 9 T cell receptor beta chains were sequenced from one sample in a study of graft-versus-host responses after intestinal transplantation. Some clones are missing from TCRdb's copy, which holds only in-frame ones; the method was immunoSEQ multiplex PCR. The sample includes about 93,000 clones, over 80% of them seen just once. The antigens of these receptors remain unknown. Sequencing used unstimulated CD8+ T cells sorted from spleen or lymph node cells, obtained before intestinal transplant. These receptors all stem from a human donor who received an intestinal transplant.

The chain couples TRBV7-8 to TRBJ2-3; 9 nucleotides line up with TRBD1. After removal of 0 bases from V and 4 bases from J, the junction contained 2 bases not matched to a gene. This CDR3 region has 15 residues. Germline V gives CDR1 SGHVS, CDR2 FQNEAQ. The CDR3 DNA reads as TGTGCCAGCAGCTTAGCGGGACAGGGAGCAGATACGCAGTATTTT. Its protein is CASSLAGQGADTQYF.

This sequence joins TRBV7-6 and TRBJ2-3; 14 bases are shared with TRBD2. This CDR3 contains 17 residues. From germline, CDR1 is SGHVS and CDR2 FNYEAQ. The V segment lost 5 bases and the J segment 4 bases; nucleotides outside the gene matches: 8. CDR3: CASSARGLAGAADTQYF. DNA of the CDR3: TGTGCCAGCAGCGCCAGGGGACTAGCGGGAGCTGCAGATACGCAGTATTTT.

The chain employs TRBV6-5 and TRBJ1-1; TRBD1 is a possible D gene (5 bases). The ends were cut back, 0 bases at V and 0 bases at J, with 8 bases in the middle. The CDR3 totals 15 residues. The V gene's germline CDR1 is MNHEY and CDR2 SVGAGI. The CDR3 coding sequence is TGTGCCAGCAGTTACTCGGCAGGGCTGAACACTGAAGCTTTCTTT. Translation: CASSYSAGLNTEAFF.

The rearrangement uses TRBV27 and TRBJ1-1; 9 bases align to TRBD1. The CDR3 covers 12 residues. V lost 7 bases to trimming and J lost 7 bases; unmatched junction nucleotides: 4. Germline V lookup: CDR1 MNHEY, CDR2 SMNVEV (reference sequence). CDR3 loop: CASKQGAGEAFF. The CDR3 DNA follows: TGTGCCAGCAAACAGGGGGCAGGTGAAGCTTTCTTT.

V usage is TRBV7-9 and J usage is TRBJ2-6; 8 nucleotides agree with TRBD1. The CDR3 has 17 residues. In germline, CDR1 is SEHNR, CDR2 FQNEAQ (reference sequence). J lost 6 bases, V lost 5 bases, and 12 bases had no gene match. The CDR3 nucleotides read TGTGCCAGCAGCGACCGGGACAGGACTTCTACGGCCAACGTCCTGACTTTC. Its protein product is CASSDRDRTSTANVLTF.

The V call is TRBV15, the J call TRBJ1-2, with TRBD1 identical over 7 bases. The junction had 19 bases not matched to a gene; V was cut back by 4 bases and J by 5 bases. Germline V gene data show CDR1 as LNHNV and CDR2 as YYDKDF (reference sequence). CDR3 length: 18 residues. The CDR3 nucleotides are TGTGCCACCAGCAAGGGGGCTACAGAGCGATTGAAGGGGTATGGCTACACCTTC. Protein sequence: CATSKGATERLKGYGYTF.

The chain combines TRBV6-5 with TRBJ2-1; perhaps TRBD2 as D (5 bases). V lost 10 bases and J lost 2, with 18 bases in between. This CDR3 region has 15 residues. In germline, CDR1 is MNHEY, CDR2 SVGAGI. Here the CDR3 DNA reads TGTGCCACCTGGGGAGAGGGTACCGCCTACAATGAGCAGTTCTTC. Residues: CATWGEGTAYNEQFF.

V and J are TRBV2 and TRBJ2-7; TRBD2 aligns across 7 bases. V lost 0 bases to trimming and J lost 3 bases; unmatched junction nucleotides: 5. The CDR3 sequence is 15 residues long. The germline gives CDR1 SNHLY, CDR2 FYNNEI. The DNA for the CDR3 is TGTGCCAGCAGTGAAGCGCTTGGGGGGGACTACGAGCAGTACTTC. Residues: CASSEALGGDYEQYF.

The chain joins TRBV10-2 to TRBJ1-2, with D maybe TRBD1 (6 bases). The CDR3 has 16 residues. V lost 3 bases and J lost 3, with 17 bases in between. Per germline, CDR1 WSHSY and CDR2 SAAADI. The CDR3 here is CASSDGAGVGDYGYTF. The DNA of the CDR3 is TGCGCCAGCAGTGATGGGGCAGGGGTTGGGGACTATGGCTACACCTTC.